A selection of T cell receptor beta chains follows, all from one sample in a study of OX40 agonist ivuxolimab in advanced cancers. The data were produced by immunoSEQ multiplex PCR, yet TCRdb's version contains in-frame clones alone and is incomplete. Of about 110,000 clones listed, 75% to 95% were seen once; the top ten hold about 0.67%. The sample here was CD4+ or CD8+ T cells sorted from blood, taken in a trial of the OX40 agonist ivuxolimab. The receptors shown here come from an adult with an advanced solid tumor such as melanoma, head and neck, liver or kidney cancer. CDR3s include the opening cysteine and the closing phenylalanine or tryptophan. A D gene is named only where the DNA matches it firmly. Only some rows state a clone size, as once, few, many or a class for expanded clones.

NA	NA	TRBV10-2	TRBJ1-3	TGCGCCAGCAGACCCCCAGGCAGCTCTGGAAACACCATATATTTT	CASRPPGSSGNTIYF
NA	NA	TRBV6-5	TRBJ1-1	TGTGCCAGCAGTTCCGGGGGACACTCGAACACTGAAGCTTTCTTT	CASSSGGHSNTEAFF
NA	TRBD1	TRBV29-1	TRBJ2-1	TGCAGCGTTCCAGGGGGCCCGAGCTCCTACAATGAGCAGTTCTTC	CSVPGGPSSYNEQFF
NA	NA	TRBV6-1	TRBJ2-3	TGTGCCAGCAGTGGATACTCTAGCACAGATACGCAGTATTTT	CASSGYSSTDTQYF
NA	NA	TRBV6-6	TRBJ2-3	TGTGCCAGCGCCGGGAGTACAGATACGCAGTATTTT	CASAGSTDTQYF
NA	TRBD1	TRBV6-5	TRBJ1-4	TGTGCCAGCAGGGGGGGGACAGGGGGTACTGAAAAACTGTTTTTT	CASRGGTGGTEKLFF
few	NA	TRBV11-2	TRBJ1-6	TGTGCCAGCAGCTTAGTCGGGCAGGGAGTTTCACCCCTCCACTTT	CASSLVGQGVSPLHF
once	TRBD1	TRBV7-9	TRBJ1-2	TGTGCCAGCAGCTTAATTGTCGGGACAGGCTCCTATGGCTACACCTTC	CASSLIVGTGSYGYTF
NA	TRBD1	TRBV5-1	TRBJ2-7	TGCGCCAGCAGCTTCGGGACAGACTACGAGCAGTACTTC	CASSFGTDYEQYF
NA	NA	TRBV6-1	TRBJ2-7	TGTGCCAGCAGTGAAGCGGACTACTCCTACGAGCAGTACTTC	CASSEADYSYEQYF
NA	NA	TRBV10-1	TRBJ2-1	TGCGCCAGCAGTTTAGACAGTAACTCCTACAATGAGCAGTTCTTC	CASSLDSNSYNEQFF
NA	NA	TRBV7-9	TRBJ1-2	TGTGCCAGCAGCTTATCGTCAGGGTACTATGGCTACACCTTC	CASSLSSGYYGYTF
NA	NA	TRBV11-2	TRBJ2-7	TGTGCCAGCAGCCTCATCCCCGGGACCCTCTCCTACGAGCAGTACTTC	CASSLIPGTLSYEQYF
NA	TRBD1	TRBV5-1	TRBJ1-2	TGCGCCAGCAGCTTGGGGACAGGGGGCGTCTATGGCTACACCTTC	CASSLGTGGVYGYTF
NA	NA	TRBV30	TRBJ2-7	TGTGCCTGGGGACATTCCTACGAGCAGTACTTC	CAWGHSYEQYF
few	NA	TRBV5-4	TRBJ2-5	TGTGCCAGCAGCTTGGAGGAGGGGCTCTGGGAGACCCAGTACTTC	CASSLEEGLWETQYF
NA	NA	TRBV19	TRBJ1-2	TGTGCCAGTAGTATGGTGTATGGCTACACCTTC	CASSMVYGYTF
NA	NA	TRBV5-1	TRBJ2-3	TGCGCCAGCAGCTTGGTACTCGGGGGTAGCACAGATACGCAGTATTTT	CASSLVLGGSTDTQYF
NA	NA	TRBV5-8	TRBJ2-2	TGTGCCAGCAGTTCCGGACAGTTAAGCAACACCGGGGAGCTGTTTTTT	CASSSGQLSNTGELFF